This T cell receptor (beta chain) comes out of a study of cytomegalovirus exposure and HLA in healthy donors. The V gene's germline CDR1 is SGHRS and CDR2 YFSETQ. Trimming removed 4 bases at V and 4 bases at J, with 15 bases between. The CDR3 is 15 residues long. With regard to this clone: Its antigen remains unidentified.

Primers for the PCR totalled 60 Vbeta and 13 Jbeta. Profiling relied on immunoSEQ multiplex PCR, and the TCRdb table lists in-frame clones only, not all of them. Seen here are roughly 140,000 clones, around 78% observed once, and the top ten hold 2% to 3%. Study conclusions and caveats: The study designated some 180 TCR beta chains cytomegalovirus-associated.

The sequencing sample was made of PBMCs. The rearrangement joins TRBV5-1 to TRBJ1-3; tentatively, D is TRBD1 (6 bases). The receptor was isolated from a woman aged 18-30 years in good health and CMV-seropositive. The CDR3 DNA follows: TGCGCCAGCAGCCAAGCGACAGGAGCCGGAAACACCATATATTTT. This gives the protein CASSQATGAGNTIYF.